This T cell receptor (beta chain) came from a study of T cell repertoires in cytomegalovirus infection. Study as a whole: Both recently identified HLA-C-restricted and well-studied HLA-B-restricted CMV epitopes were used in the study. An indication of both CMV infection and matching HLA type came from public TCR beta signatures. Findings and limits, study-wide: Cumulative frequency of public TCR beta families picked out carriers of CMV plus the relevant HLA. HLA-C-restricted CMV-specific TCR beta clonotypes were dominant in the ex vivo response.

Between the trimmed V and J ends, which lost 4 bases and 6 bases, there was a span of 14 bases. The CDR3 covers 14 residues. Germline V gene lookup returns CDR1 SGHTA and CDR2 FQGNSA. TCRdb fed the reads into MiXCR, producing one record per CDR3 protein. The data contain roughly 90,000 distinct CDR3 sequences, approximately 30% of them singletons. In its sample, this clonotype was seen a few times. Its antigen is unidentified. Sequencing used CD8+ T cells from cultured PBMCs, obtained from culture after CMV antigen stimulation. The receptor comes from a human donor in good health (CMV status not recorded). Some clones in this sample may be carry-over from other donors' samples. The rearrangement uses TRBV7-2 and TRBJ2-3; weak D call: TRBD2 (6 bases). CDR3 bases: TGTGCCAGCAGCTCCCCCGGGGGATGGGATACGCAGTATTTT. It translates to CASSSPGGWDTQYF.